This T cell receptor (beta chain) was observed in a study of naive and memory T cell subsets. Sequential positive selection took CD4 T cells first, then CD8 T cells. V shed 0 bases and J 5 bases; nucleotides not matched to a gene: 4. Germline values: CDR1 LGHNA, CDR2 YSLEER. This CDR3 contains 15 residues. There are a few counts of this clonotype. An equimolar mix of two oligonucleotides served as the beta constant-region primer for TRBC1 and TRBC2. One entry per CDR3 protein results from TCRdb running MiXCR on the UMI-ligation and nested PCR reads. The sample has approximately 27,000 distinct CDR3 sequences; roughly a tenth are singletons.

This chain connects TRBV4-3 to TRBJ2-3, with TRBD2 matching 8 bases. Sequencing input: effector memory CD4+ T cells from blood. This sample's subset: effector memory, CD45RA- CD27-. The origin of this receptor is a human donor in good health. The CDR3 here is CASSQEERGRDTQYF. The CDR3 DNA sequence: TGCGCCAGCAGCCAAGAGGAGCGGGGGCGAGATACGCAGTATTTT.